The T cell receptor (beta chain) described here comes from a study of CD8 T cells in ankylosing spondylitis. Study-wide results and caveats: Within matched ankylosing spondylitis synovial fluid, disease-linked clones were reportedly significantly enriched.

This clonotype was seen ten or more times. Antigen: not known. The V end was cut by 7 bases, the J end by 5 bases, with 18 bases between. This CDR3 is 15 amino acids long. Germline V gene lookup returns CDR1 ENHRY and CDR2 SYGVKD. As the method for making TCR beta libraries, quantitative 5'-RACE with molecular barcodes was used. TCRdb analysed the 5' RACE reads with MiXCR anew, one entry per CDR3 protein. The data show hundreds of thousands of distinct CDR3 sequences, about a quarter seen once. The sequence came from a male donor with ankylosing spondylitis or in good health (not recorded which). Sequencing input: blood, either unsorted or a sorted T cell fraction (not recorded which). J is TRBJ2-1 and V is TRBV10-3, with D perhaps matching TRBD1 (6 bases). For the CDR3, the DNA is TGTGCCATCAAGGCTTCGACAGGTCAGAACAATGAGCAGTTCTTC. Protein: CAIKASTGQNNEQFF.